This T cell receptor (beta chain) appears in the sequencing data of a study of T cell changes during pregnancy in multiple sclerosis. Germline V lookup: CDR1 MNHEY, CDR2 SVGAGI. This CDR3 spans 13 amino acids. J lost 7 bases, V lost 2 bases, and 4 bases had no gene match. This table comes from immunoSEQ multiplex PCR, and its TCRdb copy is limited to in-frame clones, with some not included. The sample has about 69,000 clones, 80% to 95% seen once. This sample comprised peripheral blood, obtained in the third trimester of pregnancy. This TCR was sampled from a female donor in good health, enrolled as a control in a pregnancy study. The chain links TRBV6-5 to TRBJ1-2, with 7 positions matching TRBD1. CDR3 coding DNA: TGTGCCAGCAGTTACGAGGGGGCAGGTGGCTACACCTTC. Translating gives CASSYEGAGGYTF.